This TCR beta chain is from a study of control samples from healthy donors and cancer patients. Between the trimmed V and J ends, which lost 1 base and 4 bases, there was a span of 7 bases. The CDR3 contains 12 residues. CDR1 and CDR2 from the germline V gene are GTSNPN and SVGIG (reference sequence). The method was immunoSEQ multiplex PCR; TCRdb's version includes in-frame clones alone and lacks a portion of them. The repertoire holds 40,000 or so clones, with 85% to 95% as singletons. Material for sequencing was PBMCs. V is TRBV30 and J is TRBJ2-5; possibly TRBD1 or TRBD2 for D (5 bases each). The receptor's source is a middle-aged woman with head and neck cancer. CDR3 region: CAWSGGLETQYF. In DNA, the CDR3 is TGTGCCTGGAGTGGGGGGTTAGAGACCCAGTACTTC.